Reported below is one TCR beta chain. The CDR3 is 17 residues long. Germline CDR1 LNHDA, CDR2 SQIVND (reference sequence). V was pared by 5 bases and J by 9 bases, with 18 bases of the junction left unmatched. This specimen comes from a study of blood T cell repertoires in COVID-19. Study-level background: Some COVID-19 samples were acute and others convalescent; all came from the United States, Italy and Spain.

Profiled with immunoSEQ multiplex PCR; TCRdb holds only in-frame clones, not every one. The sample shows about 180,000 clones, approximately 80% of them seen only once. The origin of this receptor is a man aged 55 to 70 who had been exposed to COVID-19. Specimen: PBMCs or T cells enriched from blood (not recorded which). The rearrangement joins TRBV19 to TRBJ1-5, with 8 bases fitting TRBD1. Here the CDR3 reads CASSPPRRTGSSPPQHF. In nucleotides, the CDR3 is TGTGCCAGTAGTCCTCCTCGCCGGACAGGGAGCTCACCGCCCCAGCATTTT.